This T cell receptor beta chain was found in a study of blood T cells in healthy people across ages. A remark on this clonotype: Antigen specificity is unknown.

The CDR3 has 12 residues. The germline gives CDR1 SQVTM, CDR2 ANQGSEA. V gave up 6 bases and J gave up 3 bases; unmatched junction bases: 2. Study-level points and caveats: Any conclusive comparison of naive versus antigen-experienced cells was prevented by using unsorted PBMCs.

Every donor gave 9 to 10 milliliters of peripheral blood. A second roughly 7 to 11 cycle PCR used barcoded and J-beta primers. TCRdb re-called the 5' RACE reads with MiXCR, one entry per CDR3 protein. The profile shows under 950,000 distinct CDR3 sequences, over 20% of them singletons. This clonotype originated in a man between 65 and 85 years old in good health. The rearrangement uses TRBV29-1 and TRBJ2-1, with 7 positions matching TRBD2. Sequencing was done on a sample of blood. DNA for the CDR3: TGCAGCGTAAGCGGGATCTACAATGAGCAGTTCTTC. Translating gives CSVSGIYNEQFF.